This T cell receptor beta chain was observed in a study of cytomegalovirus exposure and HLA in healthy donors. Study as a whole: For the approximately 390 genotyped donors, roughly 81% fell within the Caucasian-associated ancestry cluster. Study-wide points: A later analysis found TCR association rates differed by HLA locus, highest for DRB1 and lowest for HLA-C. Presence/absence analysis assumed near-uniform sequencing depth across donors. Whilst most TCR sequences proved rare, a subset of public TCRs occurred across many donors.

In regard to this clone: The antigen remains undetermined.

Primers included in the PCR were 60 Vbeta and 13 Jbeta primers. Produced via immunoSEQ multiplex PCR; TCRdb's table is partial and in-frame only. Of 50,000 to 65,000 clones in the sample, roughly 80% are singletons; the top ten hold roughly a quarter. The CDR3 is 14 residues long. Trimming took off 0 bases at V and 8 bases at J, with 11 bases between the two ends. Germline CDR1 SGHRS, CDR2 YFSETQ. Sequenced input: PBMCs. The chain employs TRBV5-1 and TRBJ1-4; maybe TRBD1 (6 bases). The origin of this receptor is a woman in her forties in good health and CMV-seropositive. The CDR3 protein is CASSLVDSGEKLFF. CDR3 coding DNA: TGCGCCAGCAGCTTGGTGGACAGTGGGGAAAAACTGTTTTTT.